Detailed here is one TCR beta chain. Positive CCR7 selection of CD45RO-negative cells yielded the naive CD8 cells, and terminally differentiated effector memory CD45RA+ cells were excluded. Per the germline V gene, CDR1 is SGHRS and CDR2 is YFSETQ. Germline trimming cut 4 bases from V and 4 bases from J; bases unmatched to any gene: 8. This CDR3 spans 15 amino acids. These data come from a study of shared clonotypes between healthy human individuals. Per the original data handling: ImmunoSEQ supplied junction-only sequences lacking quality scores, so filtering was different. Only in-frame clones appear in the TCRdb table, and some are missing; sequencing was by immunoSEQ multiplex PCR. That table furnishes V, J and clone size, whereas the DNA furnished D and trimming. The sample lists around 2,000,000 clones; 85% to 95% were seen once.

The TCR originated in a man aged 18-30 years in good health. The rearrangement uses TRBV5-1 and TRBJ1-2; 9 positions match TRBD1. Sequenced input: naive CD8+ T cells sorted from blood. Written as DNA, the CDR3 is TGCGCCAGCAGCGCCCGGACAGGGGACGGCTATGGCTACACCTTC. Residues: CASSARTGDGYGYTF.